The 9 T cell receptor beta chains below all came from one sample that was sequenced in a study of response to subunit inactivated influenza vaccine (dated 2018 in TCRdb). Library preparation employed RT-PCR. Sequencing was performed on an Illumina HiSeq 2500. In-frame beta chains were kept once TCRdb had trimmed the public reads at Q25 with fastp and called clones with MiXCR. Rows with one shared CDR3 protein collapse into an entry with the most common genes and DNA. The table for this sample lists about 160,000 distinct CDR3 sequences; about a tenth of them were counted only once. The leading ten clones occupy around 12% of the sample. The time point label, read with the paper, signifies: around 45 days after influenza vaccine administration. This sample comprised non-naive T cells sorted from PBMCs, obtained about 40 days after vaccination. Per the publication, the cell subset or site label means: memory T cell fraction. The receptor source for this set is a man aged 45 to 65 who received an inactivated influenza vaccine. Donor details come from another sample of the same person, matched by shared clones.

This clonotype was observed a handful of times. CDR3 bases: TGCGCCAGCAGCTTGACCTTAAAAAACAGGGGGGCGGATGGCTACACCTTC. Its translation is CASSLTLKNRGADGYTF. The rearrangement links TRBV5-1 to TRBJ1-2; 8 bases agree with TRBD1. CDR1 SGHRS and CDR2 YFSETQ come from the germline V gene. CDR3 length: 17 amino acids. V lost 1 base, J lost 6 bases, and 14 bases stayed unmatched. The whole variable domain, remainder taken from reference TRBV5-1 and TRBJ1-2, is KAGVTQTPRYLIKTRGQQVTLSCSPISGHRSVSWYQQTPGQGLQFLFEYFSETQRNKGNFPGRFSGRQFSNSRSEMNVSTLELGDSALYLCASSLTLKNRGADGYTFGSGTRLTVV.

The rearrangement uses TRBV11-2 and TRBJ2-7; 11 bases line up with TRBD2. The trim removed 1 base at V and 5 bases at J, leaving 13 bases unmatched. Germline V gene data show CDR1 as SGHAT and CDR2 as FQNNGV. This CDR3 is 18 amino acids long. The CDR3 DNA follows: TGTGCCAGCAGCTTAGTGGGTAGCGGGAGGGCCACCGCCCACGAGCAGTACTTC. As protein: CASSLVGSGRATAHEQYF.

The sample holds a few counts of this clonotype. The chain combines TRBV20-1 with TRBJ1-1, with TRBD1 matching over 8 bases. The length of the CDR3 is 16 residues. The V and J ends lost 1 base and 4 bases, in that order; junction bases with no gene match: 11. Per the germline V gene, CDR1 is DFQATT and CDR2 is SNEGSKA (reference sequence). The CDR3 region is CSARGPRQGAGTEAFF. Written as DNA, the CDR3 is TGCAGTGCTAGAGGACCTAGGCAGGGGGCGGGCACTGAAGCTTTCTTT.

This clonotype has at least ten counts. The chain carries TRBV5-1 and TRBJ2-7; maybe TRBD1 (6 bases). V was clipped by 4 bases and J by 7 bases, with 21 bases between them. Germline V gives CDR1 SGHRS, CDR2 YFSETQ. The CDR3 contains 15 residues. CDR3 loop: CASSQYTGTIMEQYF. The CDR3 bases are TGCGCCAGCAGCCAATATACCGGGACAATTATGGAGCAGTACTTC.

This rearrangement joins TRBV7-9 to TRBJ2-3; no clear D. CDR3 length: 11 amino acids. The germline V gene has CDR1 SEHNR and CDR2 FQNEAQ (reference sequence). Trimming removed 8 bases from V and 1 base from J, with 4 bases in between. The CDR3 coding sequence is TGTGCCAGCGGGGGCACAGATACGCAGTATTTT. It yields the protein CASGGTDTQYF.

The table lists this clonotype with a few counts. V usage is TRBV7-9 and J usage is TRBJ1-6; D gene ambiguous. The germline V and J ends were trimmed by 1 base and 10 bases, with 5 bases remaining between them. Germline values: CDR1 SEHNR, CDR2 FQNEAQ (reference sequence). The CDR3 spans 12 residues. The CDR3 sequence: CASSLDGSPLHF. DNA for the CDR3: TGTGCCAGCAGCTTAGATGGGTCACCCCTCCACTTT.

In its sample, this clonotype was seen many times. This chain connects TRBV12-3 or TRBV12-4 to TRBJ2-3; D possibly matches TRBD1 or TRBD2 (5 bases each). Trimming shortened V by 7 bases and J by 2 bases, and 13 bases separated the two germline ends. The CDR3 extends over 14 amino acids. CDR3 protein: CASTRGGVTDTQYF. In nucleotides, the CDR3 is TGTGCCAGCACCCGGGGCGGAGTCACAGATACGCAGTATTTT.

This clonotype turned up a few times. The CDR3, as DNA: TGTGCCAGCAGCTGGGCGGGGGTCGATACGCAGTATTTT. It yields the protein CASSWAGVDTQYF. The V and J genes are TRBV11-2 and TRBJ2-3; 7 nucleotides align to TRBD2. CDR1 is SGHAT, CDR2 FQNNGV, per germline. This CDR3 spans 13 amino acids. Germline trimming cut 4 bases from V and 6 bases from J; bases unmatched to any gene: 4.

This clonotype has ten or more counts. The genes are TRBV9 and TRBJ2-2; possible D gene TRBD1, 6 bases. V dropped 4 bases and J dropped 0 bases, with 10 bases sitting between them. There are 15 residues in the CDR3. Germline V gene data show CDR1 as SGDLS and CDR2 as YYNGEE. This chain's CDR3 is CASSPRTANTGELFF. The DNA for the CDR3 is TGTGCCAGCAGCCCCAGGACAGCGAACACCGGGGAGCTGTTTTTT.